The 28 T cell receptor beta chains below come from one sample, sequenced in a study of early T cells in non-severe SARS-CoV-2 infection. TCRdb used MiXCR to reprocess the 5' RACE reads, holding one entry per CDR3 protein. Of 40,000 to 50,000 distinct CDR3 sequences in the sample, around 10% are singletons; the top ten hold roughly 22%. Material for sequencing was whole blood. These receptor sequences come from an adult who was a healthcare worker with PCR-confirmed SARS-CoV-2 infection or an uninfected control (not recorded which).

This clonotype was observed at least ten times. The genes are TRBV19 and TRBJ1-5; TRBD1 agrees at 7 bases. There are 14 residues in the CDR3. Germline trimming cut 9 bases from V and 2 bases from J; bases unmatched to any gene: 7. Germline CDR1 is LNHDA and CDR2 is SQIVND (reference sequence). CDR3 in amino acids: CASAKGTGNQPQHF. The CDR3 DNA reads TGTGCCAGCGCCAAAGGGACAGGCAATCAGCCCCAGCATTTT.

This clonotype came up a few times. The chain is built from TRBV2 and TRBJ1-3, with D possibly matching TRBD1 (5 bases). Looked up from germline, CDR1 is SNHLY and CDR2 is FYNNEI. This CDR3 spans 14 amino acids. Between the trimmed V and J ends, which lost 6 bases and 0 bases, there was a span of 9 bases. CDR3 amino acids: CASRGTSSGNTIYF. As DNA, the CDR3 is TGTGCCAGCAGGGGGACGAGCTCTGGAAACACCATATATTTT.

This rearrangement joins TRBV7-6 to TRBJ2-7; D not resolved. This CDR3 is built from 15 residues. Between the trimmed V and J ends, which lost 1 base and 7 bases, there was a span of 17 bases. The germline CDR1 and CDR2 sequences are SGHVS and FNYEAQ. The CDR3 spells CASSLVLGVGTEQYF. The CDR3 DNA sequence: TGTGCCAGCAGCTTAGTCCTTGGTGTAGGAACGGAGCAGTACTTC.

The CDR3 here is CASSQDRELGAFF. The CDR3 nucleotides are TGCGCCAGCAGCCAAGATAGGGAACTTGGGGCTTTCTTT. The chain combines TRBV4-3 with TRBJ1-1; D remains unclear. Germline-derived CDR1 and CDR2 are LGHNA and YSLEER. The CDR3 contains 13 residues. V dropped 0 bases and J dropped 11 bases, with 13 bases sitting between them.

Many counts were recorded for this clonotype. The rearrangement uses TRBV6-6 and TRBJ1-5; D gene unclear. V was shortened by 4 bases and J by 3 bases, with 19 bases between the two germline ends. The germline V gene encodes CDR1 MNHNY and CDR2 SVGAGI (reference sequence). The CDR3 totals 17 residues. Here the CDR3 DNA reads TGTGCCAGCAGTTTCGGACGGCTCGAGTGGGCCAATCAGCCCCAGCATTTT. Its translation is CASSFGRLEWANQPQHF.

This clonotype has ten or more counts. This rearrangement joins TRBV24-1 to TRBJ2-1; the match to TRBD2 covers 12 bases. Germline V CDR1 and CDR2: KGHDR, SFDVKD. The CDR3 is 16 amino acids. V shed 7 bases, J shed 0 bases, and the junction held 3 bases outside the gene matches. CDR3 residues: CATSTLAGGSYNEQFF. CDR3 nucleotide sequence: TGTGCCACCAGCACACTAGCGGGAGGCTCCTACAATGAGCAGTTCTTC.

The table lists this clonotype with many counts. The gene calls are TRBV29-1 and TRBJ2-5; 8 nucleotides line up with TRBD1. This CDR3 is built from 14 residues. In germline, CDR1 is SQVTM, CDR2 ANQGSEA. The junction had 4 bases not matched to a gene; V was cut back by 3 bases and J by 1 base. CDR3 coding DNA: TGCAGCGTTGACAAAGACAGGGGCCAAGAGACCCAGTACTTC. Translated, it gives CSVDKDRGQETQYF. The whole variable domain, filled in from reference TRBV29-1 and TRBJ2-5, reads SAVISQKPSRDICQRGTSLTIQCQVDSQVTMMFWYRQQPGQSLTLIATANQGSEATYESGFVIDKFPISRPNLTFSTLTVSNMSPEDSSIYLCSVDKDRGQETQYFGPGTRLLVL.

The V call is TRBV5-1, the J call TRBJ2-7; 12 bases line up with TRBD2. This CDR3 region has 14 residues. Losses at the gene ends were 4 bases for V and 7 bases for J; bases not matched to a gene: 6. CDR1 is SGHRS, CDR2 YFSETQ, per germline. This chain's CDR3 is CASSEGLAGGEQYF. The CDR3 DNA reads TGCGCCAGCAGCGAGGGACTAGCGGGTGGGGAGCAGTACTTC.

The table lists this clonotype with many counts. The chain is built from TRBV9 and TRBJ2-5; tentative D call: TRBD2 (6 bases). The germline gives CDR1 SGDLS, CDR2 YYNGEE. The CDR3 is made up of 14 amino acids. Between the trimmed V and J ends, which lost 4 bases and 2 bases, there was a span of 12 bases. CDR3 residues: CASSPWDFQETQYF. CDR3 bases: TGTGCCAGCAGCCCATGGGACTTTCAAGAGACCCAGTACTTC.

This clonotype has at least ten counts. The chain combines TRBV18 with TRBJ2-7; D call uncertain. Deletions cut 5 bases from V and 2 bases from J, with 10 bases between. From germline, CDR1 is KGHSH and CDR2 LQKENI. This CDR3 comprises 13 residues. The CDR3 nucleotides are TGTGCCAGCTCAAGGAGTTCCCCCTACGAGCAGTACTTC. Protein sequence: CASSRSSPYEQYF.

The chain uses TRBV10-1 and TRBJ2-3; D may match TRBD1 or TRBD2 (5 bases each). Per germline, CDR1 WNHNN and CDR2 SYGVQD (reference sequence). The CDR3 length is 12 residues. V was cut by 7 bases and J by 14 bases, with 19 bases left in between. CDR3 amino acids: CASNSCRGRSYF. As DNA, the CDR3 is TGCGCCAGCAACTCCTGCCGGGGCAGGTCGTATTTT.

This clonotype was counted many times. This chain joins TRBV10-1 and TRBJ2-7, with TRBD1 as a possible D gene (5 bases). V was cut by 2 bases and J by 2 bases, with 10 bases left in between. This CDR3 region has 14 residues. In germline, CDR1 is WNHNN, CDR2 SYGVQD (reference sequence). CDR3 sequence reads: CASSESRAAYEQYF. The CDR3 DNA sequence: TGCGCCAGCAGTGAGAGCAGGGCGGCCTACGAGCAGTACTTC.

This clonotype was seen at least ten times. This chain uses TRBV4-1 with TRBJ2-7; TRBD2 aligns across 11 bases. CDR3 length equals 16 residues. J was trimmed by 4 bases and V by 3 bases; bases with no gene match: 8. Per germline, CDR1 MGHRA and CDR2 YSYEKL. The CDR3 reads CASSQGWGLAAYEQYF. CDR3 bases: TGCGCCAGCAGCCAGGGGTGGGGACTAGCGGCTTACGAGCAGTACTTC.

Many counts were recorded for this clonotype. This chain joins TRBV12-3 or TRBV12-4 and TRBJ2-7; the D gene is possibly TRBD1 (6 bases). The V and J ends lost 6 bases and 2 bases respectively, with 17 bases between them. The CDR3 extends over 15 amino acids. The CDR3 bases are TGTGCCAGCAGCCACCTCGGGACAAATACCTACGAGCAGTACTTC. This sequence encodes CASSHLGTNTYEQYF.

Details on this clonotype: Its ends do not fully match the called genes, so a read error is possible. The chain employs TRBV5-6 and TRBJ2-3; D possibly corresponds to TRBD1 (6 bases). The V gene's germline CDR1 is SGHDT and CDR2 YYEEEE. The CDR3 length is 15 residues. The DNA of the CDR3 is TGTGCCAGCAGTTTAGGACAGCGCCGCACAAATACGCAGTATTTT. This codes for CASSLGQRRTNTQYF.

The CDR3 here is CAWSAGVSYNEQFF. The CDR3 DNA follows: TGTGCCTGGTCAGCGGGAGTATCCTACAATGAGCAGTTCTTC. This chain uses TRBV30 with TRBJ2-1, with TRBD2 matching 8 bases. This CDR3 is 14 amino acids long. The J segment lost 1 base and the V segment lost 5 bases, leaving 4 bases of the junction unmatched. Germline V gene data show CDR1 as GTSNPN and CDR2 as SVGIG (reference sequence).

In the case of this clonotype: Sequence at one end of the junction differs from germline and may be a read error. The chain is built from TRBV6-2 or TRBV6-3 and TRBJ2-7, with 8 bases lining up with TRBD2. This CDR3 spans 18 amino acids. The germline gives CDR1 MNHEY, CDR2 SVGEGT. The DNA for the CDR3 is TGTGCCAGTAGTTACCCATCGCAGGGGTTCGGACTAGCTGTTGAGCAGTACTTC. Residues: CASSYPSQGFGLAVEQYF.

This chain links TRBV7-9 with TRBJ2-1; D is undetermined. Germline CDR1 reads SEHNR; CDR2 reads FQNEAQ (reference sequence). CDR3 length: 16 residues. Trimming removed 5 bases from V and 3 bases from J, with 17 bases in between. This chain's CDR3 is CASSRHSGLRYNEQFF. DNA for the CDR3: TGTGCCAGCAGCCGGCACTCCGGGCTCCGCTACAATGAGCAGTTCTTC.

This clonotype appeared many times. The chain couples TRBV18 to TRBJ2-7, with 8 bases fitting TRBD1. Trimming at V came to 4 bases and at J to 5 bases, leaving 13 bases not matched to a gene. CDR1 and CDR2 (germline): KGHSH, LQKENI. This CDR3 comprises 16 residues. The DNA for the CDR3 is TGTGCCAGCTCACTAGTCCCTGACAGGGGTCTGAACGAGCAGTACTTC. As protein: CASSLVPDRGLNEQYF.

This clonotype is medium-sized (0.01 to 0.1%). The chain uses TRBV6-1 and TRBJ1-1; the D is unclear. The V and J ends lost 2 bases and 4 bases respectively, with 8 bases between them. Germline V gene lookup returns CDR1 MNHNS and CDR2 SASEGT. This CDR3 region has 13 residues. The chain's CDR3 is CASSEPLGTEAFF. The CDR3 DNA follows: TGTGCCAGCAGTGAACCTCTGGGCACTGAAGCTTTCTTT.

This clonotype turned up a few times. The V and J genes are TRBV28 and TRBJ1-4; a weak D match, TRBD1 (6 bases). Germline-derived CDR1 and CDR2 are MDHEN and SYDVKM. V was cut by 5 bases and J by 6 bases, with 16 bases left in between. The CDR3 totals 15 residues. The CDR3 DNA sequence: TGTGCCAGCAGTCCCCCGGGACACTGGTATGAAAAACTGTTTTTT. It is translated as CASSPPGHWYEKLFF.

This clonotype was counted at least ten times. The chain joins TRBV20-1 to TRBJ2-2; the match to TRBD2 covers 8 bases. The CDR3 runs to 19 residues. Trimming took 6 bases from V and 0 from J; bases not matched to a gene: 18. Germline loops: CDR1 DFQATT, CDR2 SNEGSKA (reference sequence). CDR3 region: CSARPKASGRPPNTGELFF. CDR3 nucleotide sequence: TGCAGTGCAAGGCCCAAGGCTAGCGGGCGCCCTCCGAACACCGGGGAGCTGTTTTTT.

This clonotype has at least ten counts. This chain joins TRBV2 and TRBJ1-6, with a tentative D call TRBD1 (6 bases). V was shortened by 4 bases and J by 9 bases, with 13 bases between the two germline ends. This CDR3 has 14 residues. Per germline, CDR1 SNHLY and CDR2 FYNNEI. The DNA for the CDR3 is TGTGCCAGCAGTGGCACAGGGCCAATTTCACCCCTCCACTTT. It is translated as CASSGTGPISPLHF.

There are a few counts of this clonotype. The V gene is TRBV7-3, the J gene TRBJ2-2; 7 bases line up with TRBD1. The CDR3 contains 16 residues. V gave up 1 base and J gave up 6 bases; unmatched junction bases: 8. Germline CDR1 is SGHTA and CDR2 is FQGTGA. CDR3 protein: CASSLMRGGAAGELFF. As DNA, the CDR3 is TGTGCCAGCAGCTTAATGAGAGGGGGCGCAGCCGGGGAGCTGTTTTTT.

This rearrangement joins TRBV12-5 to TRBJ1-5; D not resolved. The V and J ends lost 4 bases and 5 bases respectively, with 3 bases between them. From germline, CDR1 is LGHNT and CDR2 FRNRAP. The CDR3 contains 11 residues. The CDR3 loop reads CASGYDQPQHF. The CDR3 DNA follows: TGTGCTAGTGGTTACGATCAGCCCCAGCATTTT.

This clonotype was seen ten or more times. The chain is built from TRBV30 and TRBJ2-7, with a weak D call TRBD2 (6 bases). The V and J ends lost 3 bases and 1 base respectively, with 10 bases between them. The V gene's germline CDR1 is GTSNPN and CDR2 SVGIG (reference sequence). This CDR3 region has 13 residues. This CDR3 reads CAWSSSGSYEQYF. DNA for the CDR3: TGTGCCTGGAGCTCGAGCGGGTCCTACGAGCAGTACTTC.

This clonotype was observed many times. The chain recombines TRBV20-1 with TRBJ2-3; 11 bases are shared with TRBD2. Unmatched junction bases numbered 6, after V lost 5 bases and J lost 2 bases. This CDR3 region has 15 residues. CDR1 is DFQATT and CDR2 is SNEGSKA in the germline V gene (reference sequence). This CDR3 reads CSAGVLAGATDTQYF. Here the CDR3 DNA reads TGCAGTGCTGGAGTACTAGCGGGGGCCACAGATACGCAGTATTTT.

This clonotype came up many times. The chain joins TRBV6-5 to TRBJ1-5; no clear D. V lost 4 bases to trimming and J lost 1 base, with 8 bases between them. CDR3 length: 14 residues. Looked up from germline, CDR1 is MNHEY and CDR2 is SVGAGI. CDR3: CASSSKQSNQPQHF. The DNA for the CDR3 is TGTGCCAGCAGTTCCAAACAGAGCAATCAGCCCCAGCATTTT.